What follows are 2 T cell receptor beta chains derived from one specimen sequenced in a study of CD8+ T cells in alopecia areata. As the sequencing template, cDNA was produced by extracting RNA and reverse transcribing it. Data came from immunoSEQ multiplex PCR; TCRdb stores just in-frame clones and leaves some out. The table records 200,000 to 250,000 clones, around 62% of them present only once. The sequencing here drew on CD4+ T cells sorted from blood, taken at week 0. The receptors derive from a human donor with alopecia areata.

V is TRBV20-1 and J is TRBJ1-3; D gene ambiguous. V was shortened by 1 base and J by 6 bases, with 4 bases between the two germline ends. The CDR3 has 11 amino acids. Germline V gene data show CDR1 as DFQATT and CDR2 as SNEGSKA (reference sequence). Here the CDR3 reads CSARAENTIYF. The CDR3 DNA reads as TGCAGTGCTAGAGCGGAAAACACCATATATTTT.

This clone was recorded a few times. V and J are TRBV30 and TRBJ1-5; 7 bases match TRBD1. Germline V lookup: CDR1 GTSNPN, CDR2 SVGIG (reference sequence). The CDR3 contains 13 residues. V lost 2 bases to trimming and J lost 7 bases; unmatched junction nucleotides: 5. The CDR3 is CAWSKGAEQPQHF. In DNA form, the CDR3 reads TGTGCCTGGAGTAAGGGGGCGGAACAGCCCCAGCATTTT.